This note documents a single T cell receptor (beta chain) sequence. The CDR3 contains 14 residues. Trimming left V 5 bases short and J 0 bases short, with 11 bases between. Germline assignment: CDR1 LNHNV and CDR2 YYDKDF (reference sequence). With 60 Vbeta and 13 Jbeta primers, the PCR was carried out. TCRdb keeps only in-frame clones here, not all; method: immunoSEQ multiplex PCR. This table holds under 200,000 clones, approximately 70% found once. These data come from a study of cytomegalovirus exposure and HLA in healthy donors. The specimen sequenced was PBMCs. This chain joins TRBV15 and TRBJ2-7; D possibly corresponds to TRBD2 (6 bases). The TCR was taken from a woman aged 25 to 39 in good health and CMV-seronegative. This chain's CDR3 is CATSGGLHSYEQYF. In DNA, the CDR3 is TGTGCCACCAGCGGGGGACTCCACTCCTACGAGCAGTACTTC.